The sequence of this T cell receptor (beta chain) was determined in a study of human T cells and chemical hapten exposure. Background on the study: TCR yields per sample varied, mainly owing to small pooled library volume differences. General study findings and limits: TCRs at high frequency, those above 1 in 1000, did not change with DPC sensitization.

Comments on this clonotype: No antigen is known for it.

As the library was built, unique molecular identifiers were attached to individual cDNA molecules. Authors' processing steps: Counting gave a median of around 90,000 TCRs per sample, with values ranging from about 20,000 to 750,000. Each CDR3 protein is one row after TCRdb ran MiXCR on the 5' RACE reads. TCRdb, rather than the study authors, made the V and J calls. The sample carries about 140,000 distinct CDR3 sequences, 3.5% to 5% recorded once. Whole blood, unfractionated, served as the material for total RNA extraction. Germline assignment: CDR1 SGHRS and CDR2 YFSETQ. With 2 bases removed from V and 4 bases from J, the gap between germline ends came to 15 bases. The CDR3 totals 15 residues.

The rearrangement links TRBV5-1 to TRBJ1-1; maybe TRBD1 (5 bases). This sequence originates from a female donor in good health. CDR3 residues: CASSFVSGFGTEAFF. The CDR3 DNA reads as TGCGCCAGCAGCTTTGTTTCAGGGTTTGGCACTGAAGCTTTCTTT.